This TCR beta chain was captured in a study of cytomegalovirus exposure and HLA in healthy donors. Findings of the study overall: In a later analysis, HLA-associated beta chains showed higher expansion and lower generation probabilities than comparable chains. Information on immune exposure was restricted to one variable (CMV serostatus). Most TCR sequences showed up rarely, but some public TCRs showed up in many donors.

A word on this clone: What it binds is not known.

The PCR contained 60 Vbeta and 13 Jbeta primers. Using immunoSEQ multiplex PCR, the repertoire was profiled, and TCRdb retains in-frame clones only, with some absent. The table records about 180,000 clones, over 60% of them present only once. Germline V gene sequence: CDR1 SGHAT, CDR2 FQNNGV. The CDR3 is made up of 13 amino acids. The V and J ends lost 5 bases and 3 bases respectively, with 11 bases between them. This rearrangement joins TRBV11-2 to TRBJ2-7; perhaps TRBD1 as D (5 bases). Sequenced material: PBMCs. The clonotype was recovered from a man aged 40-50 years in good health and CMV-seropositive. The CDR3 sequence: CASSLDRDYEQYF. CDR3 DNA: TGTGCCAGCAGCCTTGACAGAGACTACGAGCAGTACTTC. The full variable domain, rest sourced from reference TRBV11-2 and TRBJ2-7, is EAGVAQSPRYKIIEKRQSVAFWCNPISGHATLYWYQQILGQGPKLLIQFQNNGVVDDSQLPKDRFSAERLKGVDSTLKIQPAKLEDSAVYLCASSLDRDYEQYFGPGTRLTVT.